The clone carrying this T cell receptor beta chain was found once. Its antigen is as yet unknown. This specimen belongs to a study of cytomegalovirus exposure and HLA in healthy donors. The study's findings and limits: From TCR beta sequences, most subjects' HLA-A and HLA-B alleles were reportedly predicted accurately.

Among the donors, all were healthy bone marrow donors. Despite likely unrecorded immune exposures, the donors were nominally healthy at the time of sampling. The V gene's germline CDR1 is MGHRA and CDR2 YSYEKL. Trimming stripped 1 base from V and 7 bases from J, with 11 bases between. The CDR3 has 15 amino acids. Researchers ran the PCR with 60 Vbeta and 13 Jbeta primers. The repertoire was sequenced with immunoSEQ multiplex PCR; TCRdb's copy has only in-frame clones and lacks some. This table has over 100,000 clones, 73% appearing once. The sequenced material came from PBMCs. The receptor was isolated from a man in his forties in good health and CMV-seronegative. This chain joins TRBV4-1 and TRBJ1-6; a possible D gene is TRBD1 (6 bases). The CDR3 is CASSQGPGTNSPLHF. The CDR3 DNA follows: TGCGCCAGCAGCCAAGGGCCAGGGACAAATTCACCCCTCCACTTT.